The 14 T cell receptor beta chains below were found in one sample sequenced in a study of cytomegalovirus exposure and HLA in healthy donors. A multiplex PCR was run with 60 Vbeta primers and 13 Jbeta primers. Sequenced by immunoSEQ multiplex PCR; TCRdb stores in-frame clones only, minus some. Counted here are about 130,000 clones, around 86% occurring once; the ten biggest clones make up roughly 7.7%. Sequenced sample: PBMCs. These TCRs come from a woman aged 45 to 65 in good health and CMV-seropositive.

The chain uses TRBV11-1 and TRBJ1-1; a possible D gene is TRBD1 (6 bases). Germline-derived CDR1 and CDR2 are SGHAT and FQDESV (reference sequence). CDR3 length: 16 amino acids. V lost 4 bases, J lost 5 bases, and 20 bases lay in between. In DNA, the CDR3 is TGTGCCAGCAGCTGGGGGGGCACAGGGACTCGGACTGAAGCTTTCTTT. This sequence encodes CASSWGGTGTRTEAFF. The variable domain in full, with the rest retrieved from reference TRBV11-1 and TRBJ1-1, is EAEVAQSPRYKITEKSQAVAFWCDPISGHATLYWYRQILGQGPELLVQFQDESVVDDSQLPKDRFSAERLKGVDSTLKIQPAELGDSAMYLCASSWGGTGTRTEAFFGQGTRLTVV.

The rearrangement uses TRBV28 and TRBJ1-2, with D perhaps TRBD1 (5 bases). CDR1 is MDHEN, CDR2 SYDVKM, per germline. CDR3 length equals 13 residues. Deletions cut 8 bases from V and 8 bases from J, with 18 bases between. CDR3 sequence reads: CASLSPGTRGYTF. The CDR3 DNA reads TGTGCCAGCCTCTCTCCGGGGACTCGAGGCTACACCTTC.

This chain's CDR3 is CASSSRTSGSTDTQYF. CDR3 DNA: TGTGCCAGCAGCTCCCGAACTAGCGGGAGCACAGATACGCAGTATTTT. The V gene is TRBV7-8, the J gene TRBJ2-3; TRBD2 agrees at 9 bases. Trimming at V came to 4 bases and at J to 0 bases, leaving 5 bases not matched to a gene. The germline gives CDR1 SGHVS, CDR2 FQNEAQ. This CDR3 is built from 16 residues. The variable domain in full, completed from reference TRBV7-8 and TRBJ2-3, reads GAGVSQSPRYKVAKRGQDVALRCDPISGHVSLFWYQQALGQGPEFLTYFQNEAQLDKSGLPSDRFFAERPEGSVSTLKIQRTQQEDSAVYLCASSSRTSGSTDTQYFGPGTRLTVL.

V and J are TRBV5-1 and TRBJ2-3; TRBD2 aligns across 8 bases. Germline lookup yields CDR1 SGHRS and CDR2 YFSETQ. The CDR3 is made up of 16 amino acids. Unmatched junction bases numbered 13, after V lost 2 bases and J lost 8 bases. CDR3 in DNA: TGCGCCAGCAGCTTCTCCCCGGGGGGGGGCCCGAGTACGCAGTATTTT. It is translated as CASSFSPGGGPSTQYF. Using reference TRBV5-1 and TRBJ2-3 for the parts outside the CDR3, the full variable domain is KAGVTQTPRYLIKTRGQQVTLSCSPISGHRSVSWYQQTPGQGLQFLFEYFSETQRNKGNFPGRFSGRQFSNSRSEMNVSTLELGDSALYLCASSFSPGGGPSTQYFGPGTRLTVL.

This chain's CDR3 is CASLKGLYNNEQFF. As DNA, the CDR3 is TGTGCCAGCTTGAAGGGACTATATAACAATGAGCAGTTCTTC. The chain recombines TRBV2 with TRBJ2-1; 7 bases match TRBD2. This CDR3 is built from 14 residues. From germline, CDR1 is SNHLY and CDR2 FYNNEI. V was pared by 8 bases and J by 5 bases, with 9 bases of the junction left unmatched.

The rearrangement uses TRBV5-8 and TRBJ2-3; a weak D match, TRBD2 (5 bases). Trimming removed 4 bases at V and 0 bases at J, with 24 bases between. Germline loops: CDR1 SGHTS, CDR2 YDEGEE. The CDR3 totals 19 residues. The CDR3 loop is CASSHGIRGALASTDTQYF. In DNA, the CDR3 is TGTGCCAGCAGCCACGGGATCCGTGGTGCGCTAGCTAGCACAGATACGCAGTATTTT.

This clone came up a few times. This chain links TRBV15 with TRBJ1-1, with 7 bases that match TRBD1. The V gene end was trimmed by 2 bases and the J gene end by 10 bases; junction bases not matched to a gene: 10. The length of the CDR3 is 14 residues. Germline lookup yields CDR1 LNHNV and CDR2 YYDKDF (reference sequence). This CDR3 reads CATSRQQGRGGAFF. The CDR3 region has the DNA TGTGCCACCAGCAGACAACAGGGGCGGGGGGGAGCTTTCTTT. Together with reference TRBV15 and TRBJ1-1, the CDR3 gives the full variable domain: DAMVIQNPRYQVTQFGKPVTLSCSQTLNHNVMYWYQQKSSQAPKLLFHYYDKDFNNEADTPDNFQSRRPNTSFCFLDIRSPGLGDTAMYLCATSRQQGRGGAFFGQGTRLTVV.

The rearrangement joins TRBV7-3 to TRBJ2-7, with 9 positions matching TRBD1. This CDR3 is 15 amino acids long. V was clipped by 5 bases and J by 0 bases; unmatched bases: 5. Germline V gene sequence: CDR1 SGHTA, CDR2 FQGTGA. The CDR3 loop is CASSLGTGSSYEQYF. The CDR3 DNA follows: TGTGCCAGCAGCCTGGGGACAGGGAGCTCCTACGAGCAGTACTTC.

The rearrangement joins TRBV7-6 to TRBJ2-1; 12 nucleotides align to TRBD2. Germline CDR1 SGHVS, CDR2 FNYEAQ. V was clipped by 5 bases and J by 0 bases; unmatched bases: 8. CDR3 size: 18 residues. The CDR3 DNA reads TGTGCCAGCAGCCTACTAGCGGGGGGCTCAAGCTCCTACAATGAGCAGTTCTTC. Amino acid sequence: CASSLLAGGSSSYNEQFF.

V is TRBV11-2 and J is TRBJ2-1; weak D call: TRBD1 (6 bases). Germline loops: CDR1 SGHAT, CDR2 FQNNGV. The CDR3 spans 15 residues. V lost 6 bases to trimming and J lost 3 bases, with 15 bases between them. The CDR3 bases are TGTGCCAGCAGGCCCACTCAGGGGATCTACAATGAGCAGTTCTTC. Amino acids: CASRPTQGIYNEQFF. The variable domain in full, with the rest retrieved from reference TRBV11-2 and TRBJ2-1, is EAGVAQSPRYKIIEKRQSVAFWCNPISGHATLYWYQQILGQGPKLLIQFQNNGVVDDSQLPKDRFSAERLKGVDSTLKIQPAKLEDSAVYLCASRPTQGIYNEQFFGPGTRLTVL.

This clone has only one observation. In DNA, the CDR3 is TGTGCCAGCAGTTTCTGGACAGGGAGCAACACTGAAGCTTTCTTT. Translation: CASSFWTGSNTEAFF. This chain joins TRBV27 and TRBJ1-1, with TRBD1 matching over 8 bases. The CDR3 totals 15 residues. Trimming removed 3 bases from V and 2 bases from J; junction bases left unmatched: 5. Germline CDR1 MNHEY, CDR2 SMNVEV (reference sequence).

V is TRBV7-7 and J is TRBJ2-5; 8 bases are shared with TRBD2. Germline V gene sequence: CDR1 SSHAT, CDR2 FNYEAQ (reference sequence). CDR3 length equals 16 residues. The DNA of the CDR3 is TGTGCTAGCGGGCGACTACGGGGGGGCGGTGGGGAGACCCAGTACTTC. Translating it yields CASGRLRGGGGETQYF.

The chain carries TRBV5-5 and TRBJ2-7; maybe TRBD1 (6 bases). CDR3 size: 15 residues. Germline loops: CDR1 SGHKS, CDR2 YYEKEE (reference sequence). V lost 4 bases, J lost 1 base, and 15 bases lay in between. The CDR3 sequence is CASSHRQALSYEQYF. The CDR3 coding sequence is TGTGCCAGCAGCCATCGACAGGCCCTATCCTACGAGCAGTACTTC.

V and J are TRBV18 and TRBJ2-5; 10 nucleotides match TRBD1. Germline lookup yields CDR1 KGHSH and CDR2 LQKENI. This CDR3 region has 15 residues. Trimming at V came to 3 bases and at J to 5 bases, leaving 6 bases not matched to a gene. The CDR3 nucleotides are TGTGCCAGCTCACCGACAGGGGGCGGATTGGAGACCCAGTACTTC. Its translation is CASSPTGGGLETQYF.